This record concerns one T cell receptor (beta chain) sequence. Its specificity is not known. Trimming left V 5 bases short and J 2 bases short, with 13 bases between. The V gene's germline CDR1 is DFQATT and CDR2 SNEGSKA (reference sequence). The length of the CDR3 is 13 residues. This record belongs to a study of identical twins. Regarding the study as a whole: Abundant beta clonotypes from cord blood bore fewer insertions; memory repertoires lacked this pattern.

TCRdb re-derived calls from the 5' RACE reads in MiXCR, one entry per CDR3 protein. The profile covers 400,000 to 500,000 distinct CDR3 sequences, with less than 20% appearing a single time and more than 10% taken by the ten largest. With no exceptions, donors were healthy Caucasians. Specimen: naive T cells sorted from blood. The sequence was collected from a man aged 45-65 years in good health. V and J are TRBV20-1 and TRBJ2-7; D is perhaps TRBD2 (6 bases). Here the CDR3 reads CSADPGGTYEQYF. CDR3 nucleotide sequence: TGCAGTGCTGACCCCGGCGGGACCTACGAGCAGTACTTC.